These 31 T cell receptor beta chains share one sample of origin, sequenced in a study of blood T cell repertoires in COVID-19. Only in-frame clones appear in the TCRdb table, and some are missing; sequencing was by immunoSEQ multiplex PCR. The sample lists about 140,000 clones; around 84% were seen once. The specimen sequenced was peripheral blood. The receptors originated from a man between 25 and 39 years old with COVID-19, enrolled during active disease.

This sequence joins TRBV28 and TRBJ2-7, with D perhaps matching TRBD2 (7 bases). CDR1 and CDR2 (germline): MDHEN, SYDVKM. This CDR3 has 14 amino acids. V lost 5 bases and J lost 5, with 16 bases in between. CDR3 residues: CASSRPPGGNEQYF. The CDR3 DNA follows: TGTGCCAGCAGTCGTCCTCCGGGGGGCAACGAGCAGTACTTC.

The rearrangement joins TRBV5-8 to TRBJ2-7, with a possible D match to TRBD2 (5 bases). V shed 6 bases and J shed 6 bases, with 13 bases lying between them. Looked up from germline, CDR1 is SGHTS and CDR2 is YDEGEE. The CDR3 runs to 12 residues. The CDR3 sequence: CASTWPGSEQYF. In DNA form, the CDR3 reads TGTGCCAGCACATGGCCGGGGAGCGAGCAGTACTTC.

J is TRBJ2-3 and V is TRBV10-3; D perhaps matches TRBD2 (6 bases). The CDR3 runs to 16 residues. The germline CDR1 and CDR2 sequences are ENHRY and SYGVKD. Trimming stripped 3 bases from V and 0 bases from J, with 13 bases between. The CDR3 is CAISDLSGRSTDTQYF. CDR3 in DNA: TGTGCCATCAGTGACCTTAGCGGCAGGAGCACAGATACGCAGTATTTT.

This clone was seen only a few times. This rearrangement joins TRBV9 to TRBJ1-6; 12 bases agree with TRBD1. CDR3 size: 16 residues. J lost 9 bases, V lost 5 bases, and 9 bases had no gene match. The germline V gene has CDR1 SGDLS and CDR2 YYNGEE. The CDR3 loop is CASSGQGTGGFSPLHF. The CDR3 DNA reads TGTGCCAGCAGTGGGCAGGGGACAGGGGGCTTTTCACCCCTCCACTTT.

This clone was detected once. The V call is TRBV11-2, the J call TRBJ1-6; D call uncertain. Germline lookup yields CDR1 SGHAT and CDR2 FQNNGV. Trimming shortened V by 5 bases and J by 14 bases, and 10 bases separated the two germline ends. CDR3 length equals 11 residues. DNA for the CDR3: TGTGCCAGCAGCGAAACGGTGTCCCTCCACTTT. Translating it yields CASSETVSLHF.

This clone was seen once. V is TRBV12-2 and J is TRBJ2-3; the table names TRBD2, a call not compared with the DNA. TRBV12-2 is assigned pseudogene status. The CDR3 is 22 residues long. The CDR3 DNA is TGTGCAAGTCGCTTAGAGCCCGTCCTAGCGGGAGGGCCATTAGGCAGGGCAGATACGCAGTATTTT. It encodes CASRLEPVLAGGPLGRADTQYF.

V gene TRBV27 combines with J gene TRBJ2-7; a possible D gene is TRBD2 (5 bases). The V end lost 10 bases, the J end lost 3 bases, and 16 bases lay between the germline ends. Germline V CDR1 and CDR2: MNHEY, SMNVEV (reference sequence). The CDR3 totals 13 residues. The CDR3 is CATSFSVHYEQYF. The CDR3 bases are TGTGCCACCTCCTTTAGCGTACACTACGAGCAGTACTTC.

This clone was observed a handful of times. The V and J genes are TRBV25-1 and TRBJ2-1; 11 bases agree with TRBD1. J lost 8 bases, V lost 7 bases, and 10 bases had no gene match. The CDR3 is 15 amino acids. The germline CDR1 and CDR2 sequences are MGHDK and SYGVNS. For the CDR3, the DNA is TGTGCCAGCATTAAAGGACAGGGGGCGGTGGATGAGCAGTTCTTC. Translation: CASIKGQGAVDEQFF. Looking up the rest from reference TRBV25-1 and TRBJ2-1 gives the full variable domain: EADIYQTPRYLVIGTGKKITLECSQTMGHDKMYWYQQDPGMELHLIHYSYGVNSTEKGDLSSESTVSRIRTEHFPLTLESARPSHTSQYLCASIKGQGAVDEQFFGPGTRLTVL.

This rearrangement joins TRBV18 to TRBJ2-5; D perhaps matches TRBD2 (6 bases). The ends were cut back, 6 bases at V and 4 bases at J, with 12 bases in the middle. Germline loops: CDR1 KGHSH, CDR2 LQKENI. The CDR3 spans 13 residues. In nucleotides, the CDR3 is TGTGCCAGCTCCCGCGGGGAGGCAGAGACCCAGTACTTC. Its protein product is CASSRGEAETQYF.

This chain connects TRBV6-1 to TRBJ1-2; 7 bases map to TRBD1. The CDR3 extends over 13 amino acids. V was clipped by 3 bases and J by 4 bases; unmatched bases: 2. CDR1 and CDR2 from the germline V gene are MNHNS and SASEGT. The CDR3 bases are TGTGCCAGCAGTGACAGGGGGACCTATGGCTACACCTTC. This gives the protein CASSDRGTYGYTF.

The gene calls are TRBV28 and TRBJ2-7, with TRBD2 matching over 8 bases. The CDR3 is 15 amino acids. Germline values: CDR1 MDHEN, CDR2 SYDVKM. V gave up 4 bases and J gave up 0 bases; unmatched junction bases: 5. The CDR3: CASSWPGLGSYEQYF. The CDR3 DNA sequence: TGTGCCAGCAGTTGGCCGGGACTAGGCTCCTACGAGCAGTACTTC.

The rearrangement links TRBV5-4 to TRBJ2-7, with D unclear. V gave up 0 bases and J gave up 3 bases, with 4 bases separating them. The length of the CDR3 is 12 residues. Germline lookup yields CDR1 SGHNT and CDR2 YYREEE (reference sequence). The CDR3 reads CASSLGGYEQYF. The CDR3 DNA reads as TGTGCCAGCAGCTTGGGAGGCTACGAGCAGTACTTC.

The genes are TRBV19 and TRBJ2-7, with TRBD2 matching over 13 bases. CDR3 length: 15 amino acids. V lost 1 base and J lost 6; bases outside the gene matches: 3. Germline V gene data show CDR1 as LNHDA and CDR2 as SQIVND (reference sequence). CDR3 bases: TGTGCCAGTAGTATAGGACTAGCGGGAGGCTCCGAGCAGTACTTC. Encoded protein: CASSIGLAGGSEQYF.

This rearrangement joins TRBV18 to TRBJ2-7; D unresolved. This CDR3 is built from 16 residues. Germline CDR1 and CDR2: KGHSH and LQKENI. The V end lost 3 bases, the J end lost 0 bases, and 15 bases lay between the germline ends. The CDR3 bases are TGTGCCAGCTCACCTGACGACCTGAGGAGCTCCTACGAGCAGTACTTC. This codes for CASSPDDLRSSYEQYF.

This chain links TRBV6-5 with TRBJ2-7, with 7 nucleotides matching TRBD2. Germline lookup yields CDR1 MNHEY and CDR2 SVGAGI. The CDR3 has 15 amino acids. J gave up 5 bases and V 0 bases, and 7 bases lay outside the gene matches. CDR3 protein: CASSYSVLSGNEQYF. CDR3 bases: TGTGCCAGCAGTTACTCGGTTTTAAGCGGGAACGAGCAGTACTTC.

V is TRBV3-1 (or the pseudogene TRBV3-2) and J is TRBJ2-7; D gene uncertain. The V end lost 0 bases, the J end lost 3 bases, and 9 bases lay between the germline ends. In germline, CDR1 is LGHDT, CDR2 YNNKEL (reference sequence). This CDR3 region has 14 residues. The CDR3 DNA reads TGTGCCAGCAGCCAAGATCCGGTTGTCTACGAGCAGTACTTC. Its translation is CASSQDPVVYEQYF.

The chain couples TRBV9 to TRBJ1-3; 8 nucleotides align to TRBD1. The V gene end was trimmed by 2 bases and the J gene end by 0 bases; junction bases not matched to a gene: 7. Germline CDR1 is SGDLS and CDR2 is YYNGEE. This CDR3 is 17 amino acids long. Written as DNA, the CDR3 is TGTGCCAGCAGCGTGGGGCCAGGGGGCTACTCTGGAAACACCATATATTTT. As protein: CASSVGPGGYSGNTIYF.

The chain has TRBV18 and TRBJ2-1, with a weak D call TRBD1 (7 bases). Trimming removed 5 bases from V and 4 bases from J, with 21 bases in between. This CDR3 has 17 residues. Germline-derived CDR1 and CDR2 are KGHSH and LQKENI. In DNA form, the CDR3 reads TGTGCCAGCTCAACCAGACAGGGCGGGACGGGATACAATGAGCAGTTCTTC. Residues: CASSTRQGGTGYNEQFF.

The rearrangement links TRBV7-2 to TRBJ2-3; 7 bases map to TRBD2. The CDR3 consists of 15 residues. In germline, CDR1 is SGHTA, CDR2 FQGNSA. Germline trimming cut 5 bases from V and 0 bases from J; bases unmatched to any gene: 5. The CDR3 region is CASSGGLGSTDTQYF. CDR3 bases: TGTGCCAGCAGCGGTGGACTAGGAAGCACAGATACGCAGTATTTT.

The rearrangement joins TRBV18 to TRBJ2-5; D is uncertain. Germline V gene lookup returns CDR1 KGHSH and CDR2 LQKENI. The CDR3 is 15 amino acids. V gave up 1 base and J gave up 5 bases, with 14 bases separating them. The CDR3: CASSPQSVVEETQYF. The CDR3 DNA sequence: TGTGCCAGCTCACCACAATCGGTGGTGGAGGAGACCCAGTACTTC.

The chain carries TRBV5-5 and TRBJ2-5; TRBD2 matches at 11 bases. CDR3 length: 16 residues. CDR1 is SGHKS and CDR2 is YYEKEE in the germline V gene (reference sequence). The V and J ends lost 0 bases and 5 bases, in that order; junction bases with no gene match: 6. CDR3 bases: TGTGCCAGCAGCTTGGGAGTAGCGGGAGGGCCGGAGACCCAGTACTTC. Its protein is CASSLGVAGGPETQYF.

The chain combines TRBV6-5 with TRBJ1-5; TRBD1 matches at 9 bases. V trimming: 4 bases; J trimming: 5 bases; junction bases outside the gene matches: 9. CDR3 length equals 16 residues. CDR1 and CDR2 (germline): MNHEY, SVGAGI. The CDR3 spells CASSSTGGAYDQPQHF. CDR3 bases: TGTGCCAGCAGTTCAACAGGGGGCGCTTATGATCAGCCCCAGCATTTT.

The rearrangement links TRBV30 to TRBJ1-6; possibly TRBD1 for D (5 bases). V lost 4 bases to trimming and J lost 7 bases, with 11 bases between them. CDR1 is GTSNPN and CDR2 is SVGIG in the germline V gene (reference sequence). CDR3 length: 13 residues. The chain's CDR3 is CAWTGQFNSPLHF. The DNA for the CDR3 is TGTGCCTGGACAGGACAATTCAATTCACCCCTCCACTTT.

This chain connects TRBV6-4 to TRBJ1-1; D is ambiguous. The CDR3 has 13 amino acids. Trimming left V 6 bases short and J 0 bases short, with 8 bases between. In germline, CDR1 is MRHNA, CDR2 SNTAGT. This chain's CDR3 is CASSYSVNTEAFF. The CDR3 coding sequence is TGTGCCAGCAGCTACAGTGTGAACACTGAAGCTTTCTTT.

The chain carries TRBV2 and TRBJ2-3, with a possible D match to TRBD1 (7 bases). The CDR3 is 13 residues long. V was shortened by 6 bases and J by 3 bases, with 10 bases between the two germline ends. CDR1 SNHLY and CDR2 FYNNEI come from the germline V gene. Here the CDR3 DNA reads TGTGCCAGCAGGTCAGGGGGGACAGATACGCAGTATTTT. It is translated as CASRSGGTDTQYF.

The chain combines TRBV24-1 with TRBJ2-1, with TRBD1 identical over 8 bases. The V gene end was trimmed by 4 bases and the J gene end by 5 bases; junction bases not matched to a gene: 12. The germline gives CDR1 KGHDR, CDR2 SFDVKD. The length of the CDR3 is 17 residues. The CDR3 sequence is CATSDWTGLSANNEQFF. The CDR3 bases are TGTGCCACCAGTGACTGGACAGGGCTCTCGGCGAACAATGAGCAGTTCTTC.

The chain is built from TRBV5-1 and TRBJ2-7; D is ambiguous. Germline V gene sequence: CDR1 SGHRS, CDR2 YFSETQ. V was clipped by 2 bases and J by 0 bases, with 12 bases between them. CDR3 length: 15 residues. CDR3 nucleotides: TGCGCCAGCAGCTTTAGGTCAGGCATCTCCTACGAGCAGTACTTC. Amino acid sequence: CASSFRSGISYEQYF. The full variable domain, its missing parts supplied by reference TRBV5-1 and TRBJ2-7, is KAGVTQTPRYLIKTRGQQVTLSCSPISGHRSVSWYQQTPGQGLQFLFEYFSETQRNKGNFPGRFSGRQFSNSRSEMNVSTLELGDSALYLCASSFRSGISYEQYFGPGTRLTVT.

V and J are TRBV9 and TRBJ2-1, with 9 bases lining up with TRBD1. The germline V gene encodes CDR1 SGDLS and CDR2 YYNGEE. The CDR3 runs to 17 residues. V trimming: 0 bases; J trimming: 5 bases; junction bases outside the gene matches: 9. DNA of the CDR3: TGTGCCAGCAGCGTAGACGGGACAGGGACCTTGAACAATGAGCAGTTCTTC. Its translation: CASSVDGTGTLNNEQFF.

This clone was picked up one time. This chain uses TRBV30 with TRBJ2-7; tentatively, D is TRBD2 (5 bases). CDR3 length equals 12 residues. CDR1 is GTSNPN and CDR2 is SVGIG in the germline V gene (reference sequence). V was pared by 5 bases and J by 6 bases, with 14 bases between. The CDR3 region has the DNA TGTGCCTGGGGAGCGGCGTGGGCCGAGCAGTACTTC. As protein: CAWGAAWAEQYF.

The rearrangement uses TRBV5-6 and TRBJ1-2; TRBD1 agrees at 8 bases. This CDR3 comprises 15 residues. Trimming removed 3 bases from V and 2 bases from J; junction bases left unmatched: 6. Germline loops: CDR1 SGHDT, CDR2 YYEEEE. CDR3 in amino acids: CASSSPWTGNYGYTF. CDR3 nucleotide sequence: TGTGCCAGCAGCTCACCCTGGACAGGGAACTATGGCTACACCTTC. The complete variable domain, with remaining parts taken from reference TRBV5-6 and TRBJ1-2, reads DAGVTQSPTHLIKTRGQQVTLRCSPKSGHDTVSWYQQALGQGPQFIFQYYEEEERQRGNFPDRFSGHQFPNYSSELNVNALLLGDSALYLCASSSPWTGNYGYTFGSGTRLTVV.

The chain uses TRBV19 and TRBJ2-1; no definite D call. The ends were cut back, 3 bases at V and 0 bases at J, with 15 bases in the middle. Germline V lookup: CDR1 LNHDA, CDR2 SQIVND (reference sequence). This CDR3 comprises 17 residues. CDR3 coding DNA: TGTGCCAGTAGTATCAGGTCCGGCAGCTTCTCCTACAATGAGCAGTTCTTC. The encoded protein is CASSIRSGSFSYNEQFF.